This T cell receptor (beta chain) came from a study of blood T cell repertoires in COVID-19. Overall study: COVID-19 samples, acute and convalescent, were from the United States, Italy and Spain.

Germline V gene sequence: CDR1 MNHNS, CDR2 SASEGT. J lost 6 bases, V lost 7 bases, and 8 bases had no gene match. The CDR3 runs to 14 residues. Original processing methods: By means of reference gene primer amplification, nucleated cell counts were estimated. This table comes from immunoSEQ multiplex PCR, and its TCRdb copy is limited to in-frame clones, with some not included. The D gene and trimming were derived from the DNA, and the V and J assignments and clone size from that table. The sample carries around 60,000 clones, approximately 85% recorded once. Sequencing input: peripheral blood. V gene TRBV6-1 combines with J gene TRBJ2-1; 8 nucleotides align to TRBD2. The TCR originated in a man in his fifties or sixties with active COVID-19. The CDR3 DNA follows: TGTGCCAGCAATGGACGGGGGGGCCGCAATGAGCAGTTCTTC. This codes for CASNGRGGRNEQFF.